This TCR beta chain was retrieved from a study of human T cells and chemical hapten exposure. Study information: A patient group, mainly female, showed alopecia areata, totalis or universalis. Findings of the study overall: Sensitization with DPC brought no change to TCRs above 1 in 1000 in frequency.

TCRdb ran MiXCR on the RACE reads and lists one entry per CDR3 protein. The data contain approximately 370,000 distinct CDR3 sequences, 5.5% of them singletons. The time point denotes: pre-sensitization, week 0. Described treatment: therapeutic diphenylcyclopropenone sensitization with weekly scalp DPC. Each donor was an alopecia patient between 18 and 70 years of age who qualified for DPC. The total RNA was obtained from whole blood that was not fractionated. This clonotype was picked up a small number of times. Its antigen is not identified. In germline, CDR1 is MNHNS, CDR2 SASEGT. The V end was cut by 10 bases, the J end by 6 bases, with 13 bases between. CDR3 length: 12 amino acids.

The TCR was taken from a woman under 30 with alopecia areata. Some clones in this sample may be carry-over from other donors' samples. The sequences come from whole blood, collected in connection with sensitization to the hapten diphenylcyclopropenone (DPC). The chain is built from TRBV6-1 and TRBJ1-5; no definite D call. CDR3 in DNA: TGTGCCACCTCAGAATCGGGTCAGCCCCAGCATTTT. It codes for CATSESGQPQHF.